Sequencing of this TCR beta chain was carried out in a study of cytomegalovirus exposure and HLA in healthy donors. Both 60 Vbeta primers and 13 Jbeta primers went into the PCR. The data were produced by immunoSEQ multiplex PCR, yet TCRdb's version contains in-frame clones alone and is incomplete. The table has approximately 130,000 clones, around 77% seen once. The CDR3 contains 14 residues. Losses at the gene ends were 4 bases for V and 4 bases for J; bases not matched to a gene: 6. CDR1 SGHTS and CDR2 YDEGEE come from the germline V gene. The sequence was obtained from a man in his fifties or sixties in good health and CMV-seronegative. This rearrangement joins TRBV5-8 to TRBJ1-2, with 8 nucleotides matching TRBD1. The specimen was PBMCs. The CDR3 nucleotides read TGTGCCAGCAGCCTGACAGGGGCGGTCTATGGCTACACCTTC. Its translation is CASSLTGAVYGYTF.